The rows below give T cell receptor beta chains drawn from one sample of a study of blood T cell repertoires in COVID-19. Profiled with immunoSEQ multiplex PCR; TCRdb holds only in-frame clones, not every one. This sample has roughly 98,000 clones, with approximately 86% found just once. Sequencing input: peripheral blood. The receptors originated from an older man with active or convalescent COVID-19. Both conserved end residues are part of each CDR3. The order of the fields is J gene, V gene, clone size, D gene, CDR3 DNA, CDR3 protein. D genes are given only for firm matches. Only part of the rows carry a size: once, few, many, or a class if the clone is expanded.

>TRBJ1-6|TRBV10-2|NA|TRBD1
TGCGCCAGCAGTTTTAGACAGGGGGGAACCTATAATTCACCCCTCCACTTT
CASSFRQGGTYNSPLHF
>TRBJ2-1|TRBV27|NA|TRBD1
TGTGCCAGCACCAGGAGGGGGACAGGGGCTTTGAATGAGCAGTTCTTC
CASTRRGTGALNEQFF
>TRBJ2-6|TRBV2|few|NA
TGTGCCAGCAGCGGAGGGATTTCTGGGGCCAACGTCCTGACTTTC
CASSGGISGANVLTF
>TRBJ2-7|TRBV28|NA|TRBD1
TGTGCCAGCACGGCAGGGGGCGGATGGGAGCAGTACTTC
CASTAGGGWEQYF
>TRBJ1-5|TRBV6-6|NA|NA
TGTGCCAGCAGAGACCGGGTCGATAGCAATCAGCCCCAGCATTTT
CASRDRVDSNQPQHF
>TRBJ1-2|TRBV28|NA|NA
TGTGCCAGCGGGAGGGAGGACTATGGCTACACCTTC
CASGREDYGYTF
>TRBJ2-2|TRBV20-1|few|NA
TGCAGTGCTAGTAGAAGCGCGAACACCGGGGAGCTGTTTTTT
CSASRSANTGELFF
>TRBJ1-2|TRBV2|NA|TRBD1
TGTGCCAGCAGTGACGCCGGGACAGACTTCTATGGCTACACCTTC
CASSDAGTDFYGYTF
>TRBJ2-1|TRBV6-5|once|NA
TGTGCCAGCAGTTACTCGCCTCCAGGGGTATATGAGCAGTTCTTC
CASSYSPPGVYEQFF
>TRBJ1-2|TRBV21-1|NA|NA
TGTGCCAGCATTCCCGACAGCCGTAACCCAGCTAACTATGGCTACACCTTC
CASIPDSRNPANYGYTF
>TRBJ2-7|TRBV12-3/TRBV12-4|NA|NA
TGTGCCCGTGTGGAGTCCGCTCTACGTGAGCAGTACTTC
CARVESALREQYF
>TRBJ1-2|TRBV27|NA|NA
TGTGCCAGCAGCCGAGGACGGGACACCTATGGCTACACCTTC
CASSRGRDTYGYTF
>TRBJ1-1|TRBV4-1|NA|NA
TGCGCCAGCAGCCAAGATTGGGGATCGGGGACTGAAGCTTTCTTT
CASSQDWGSGTEAFF
>TRBJ2-7|TRBV5-8|NA|NA
TGTGCCAGCAGACCTTGGACAGACTACGAGCAGTACTTC
CASRPWTDYEQYF
>TRBJ2-7|TRBV18|NA|TRBD1
TGTGCCAGCTCACCCCGGGACAGAAACTACGAGCAGTACTTC
CASSPRDRNYEQYF
>TRBJ2-2|TRBV18|NA|TRBD1
TGTGCCAGCTCACCGGGACAGGGGGCCACCGGGGAGCTGTTTTTT
CASSPGQGATGELFF
>TRBJ2-2|TRBV14|few|NA
TGTGCCAGCAGAAAAGAGGGCCTGGGGACTCCATGGCCCGGGGAGCTGTTTTTT
CASRKEGLGTPWPGELFF
>TRBJ2-1|TRBV9|NA|TRBD2
TGTGCCAGCAGCGTGGAGCTAGCGGGGGTGGAGCAGTTCTTC
CASSVELAGVEQFF
>TRBJ2-3|TRBV19|NA|TRBD2
TGTGCCAGTAAACCGAGCGGGGGCCAGCCGACGCAGTATTTT
CASKPSGGQPTQYF
>TRBJ1-5|TRBV4-1|NA|NA
TGCGCCAGCAGCGTCGACAGAAGCAATCAGCCCCAGCATTTT
CASSVDRSNQPQHF
>TRBJ2-1|TRBV11-3|NA|TRBD2
TGTGCCAGCAGCTTGGGACTAGCACCTGGAAATGAGCAGTTCTTC
CASSLGLAPGNEQFF
>TRBJ2-7|TRBV6-2/TRBV6-3|NA|TRBD1
TGTGCCAGCAGTTACTCGAGCCTGGGACAGGGTCTCCACGAGCAGTACTTC
CASSYSSLGQGLHEQYF
>TRBJ1-1|TRBV10-3|NA|NA
TGTGCCATCAGTGAAAGGGCAGGGTCGGACACTGAAGCTTTCTTT
CAISERAGSDTEAFF
>TRBJ1-1|TRBV10-3|NA|NA
TGTGCCATCAGTGAGACGGGGGGATTGAACACTGAAGCTTTCTTT
CAISETGGLNTEAFF
>TRBJ1-6|TRBV10-3|NA|NA
TGTGCCATCCGGGCCTATAATTCACCCCTCCACTTT
CAIRAYNSPLHF
>TRBJ2-2|TRBV7-2|NA|TRBD2
TGTGCCAGCAGCGTAGGGCTAGCGGGGGGTACCGGGGAGCTGTTTTTT
CASSVGLAGGTGELFF
>TRBJ2-7|TRBV7-2|NA|TRBD2
TGTGCCAGCACCCTTAGCGGGGGACTCTCCTACGAGCAGTACTTC
CASTLSGGLSYEQYF
>TRBJ2-6|TRBV30|once|TRBD1
TGTGCCTCCTTCGGGACAGGGATATATAGTGGGGCCAACGTCCTGACTTTC
CASFGTGIYSGANVLTF
>TRBJ1-3|TRBV4-1|NA|NA
TGCGCCAGCAGCCAAGATCCGGCGGGGACTGCTGGAAACACCATATATTTT
CASSQDPAGTAGNTIYF
>TRBJ1-4|TRBV30|NA|NA
TGTGCCTGGAGTGAAGGGGATCTTAATGAAAAACTGTTTTTT
CAWSEGDLNEKLFF
>TRBJ2-5|TRBV7-8|medium-sized|NA
TGTGCCAGCAGCTCCCCCGGGGGGCTGGTGGAGACCCAGTACTTC
CASSSPGGLVETQYF
>TRBJ1-5|TRBV10-3|NA|NA
TGTGCCTCGAAGACGGGGAATCAGCCCCAGCATTTT
CASKTGNQPQHF
>TRBJ2-7|TRBV11-2|NA|TRBD1
TGTGCCAGCAGCTTAGGGGACAGGGCATCCTACGAGCAGTACTTC
CASSLGDRASYEQYF
>TRBJ1-1|TRBV5-8|NA|TRBD1
TGTGCCAGCACTCGACAGGGGACGACCAACACTGAAGCTTTCTTT
CASTRQGTTNTEAFF
>TRBJ1-2|TRBV12-5|NA|TRBD1
TGTGCTAGTGGTTGGCAGGGGGATAGTGGCTACACCTTC
CASGWQGDSGYTF
>TRBJ1-5|TRBV15|NA|TRBD1
TGTGCCACCGGGACAGGGTATAGCAATCAGCCCCAGCATTTT
CATGTGYSNQPQHF
>TRBJ2-1|TRBV11-2|NA|NA
TGTGCCAGCAGCTTACGTCTGGCGACTATTGAGCAGTTCTTC
CASSLRLATIEQFF
>TRBJ2-2|TRBV20-1|NA|NA
TGCAGTGCTAGTTATCCTAGAGACGGCGCCCTAAATGTTGCCGGGGAGCTGTTTTTT
CSASYPRDGALNVAGELFF
>TRBJ2-1|TRBV28|NA|NA
TGTGCCACCAGTCTGGGAGACTCCTACAATGAGCAGTTCTTC
CATSLGDSYNEQFF
>TRBJ2-5|TRBV9|once|NA
TGTGCCAGCAGCGTAGATGCAGGGCAAGAGACCCAGTACTTC
CASSVDAGQETQYF
>TRBJ2-1|TRBV23-1|NA|TRBD1
TGCGCCAGCAGTCAATTCTCTGGACAGGGCCGAATAAGCTCCTACAATGAGCAGTTCTTC
CASSQFSGQGRISSYNEQFF
>TRBJ2-5|TRBV11-3|NA|TRBD2
TGTGCCAGCAGCCTCGAGCGGGGGAAGGAGACCCAGTACTTC
CASSLERGKETQYF
>TRBJ2-4|TRBV9|NA|NA
TGTGCCAGCAGCCCTTTATGGGGGGACATTCAGTACTTC
CASSPLWGDIQYF
>TRBJ2-5|TRBV5-4|NA|TRBD2
TGTGCCAGCAGCGTCCCTAGCGGGGGGAGGGAGACCCAGTACTTC
CASSVPSGGRETQYF
>TRBJ2-3|TRBV20-1|NA|NA
TGCAGTGCGCCCCTAAGTTATACGCAGTATTTT
CSAPLSYTQYF
>TRBJ2-7|TRBV20-1|NA|TRBD1
TGCAGTGCCTGGGACAGGTCCGAGCAGTACTTC
CSAWDRSEQYF
>TRBJ1-2|TRBV24-1|NA|TRBD1
TGTGCCACCAGTATCGGTGACAGGGGGCTTGGCTACACCTTC
CATSIGDRGLGYTF
>TRBJ2-5|TRBV6-2/TRBV6-3|NA|TRBD2
TGTGCCAGCAGTTACATAGCGGGGGGAGGAGCGACCCAGTACTTC
CASSYIAGGGATQYF
>TRBJ2-7|TRBV7-9|NA|NA
TGTGCCAGCAGCTTAATAGCCGCCTCCTACGAGCAGTACTTC
CASSLIAASYEQYF
>TRBJ1-5|TRBV2|NA|TRBD1
TGTGCCAGCATGGACAGGGGAGGAAATCAGCCCCAGCATTTT
CASMDRGGNQPQHF
>TRBJ2-7|TRBV6-6|NA|TRBD1
TGTGCCAGCAGTTACCCGGACAGGGGCTGGGACTTC
CASSYPDRGWDF
>TRBJ1-2|TRBV6-5|few|TRBD1
TGTGCCAGCAGTTCCGGACAGGGGGCGAACTATGGCTACACCTTC
CASSSGQGANYGYTF
>TRBJ2-2|TRBV11-2|NA|TRBD1
TGTGCCAGCAGGGGACAGGTTGCGTACGCGAACACCGGGGAGCTGTTTTTT
CASRGQVAYANTGELFF